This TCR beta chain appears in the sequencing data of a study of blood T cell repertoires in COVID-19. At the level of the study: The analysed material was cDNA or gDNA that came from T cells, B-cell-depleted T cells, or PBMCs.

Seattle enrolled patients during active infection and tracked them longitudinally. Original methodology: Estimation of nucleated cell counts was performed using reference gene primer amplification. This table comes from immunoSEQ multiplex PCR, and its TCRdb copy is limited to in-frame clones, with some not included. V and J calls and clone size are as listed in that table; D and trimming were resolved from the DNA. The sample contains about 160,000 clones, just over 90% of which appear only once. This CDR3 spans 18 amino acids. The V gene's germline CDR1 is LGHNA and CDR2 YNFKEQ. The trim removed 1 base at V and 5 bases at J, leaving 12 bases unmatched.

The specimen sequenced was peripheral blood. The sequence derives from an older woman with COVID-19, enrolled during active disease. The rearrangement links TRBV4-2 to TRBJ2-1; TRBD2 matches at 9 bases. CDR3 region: CASSQASHLAGLNNEQFF. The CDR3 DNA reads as TGTGCCAGCAGCCAAGCGAGTCATCTAGCGGGGTTAAACAATGAGCAGTTCTTC.